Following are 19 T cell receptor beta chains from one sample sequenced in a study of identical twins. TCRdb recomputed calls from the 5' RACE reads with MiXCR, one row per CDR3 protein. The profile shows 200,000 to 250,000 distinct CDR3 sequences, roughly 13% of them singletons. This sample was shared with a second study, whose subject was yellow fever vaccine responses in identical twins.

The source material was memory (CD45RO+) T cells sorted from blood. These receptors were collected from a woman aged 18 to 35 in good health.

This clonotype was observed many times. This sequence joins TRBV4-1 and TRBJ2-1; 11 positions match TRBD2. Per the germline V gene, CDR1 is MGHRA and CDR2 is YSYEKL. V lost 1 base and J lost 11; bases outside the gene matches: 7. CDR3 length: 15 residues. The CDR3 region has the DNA TGCGCCAGCAGCCAAGTCAGACTAGCGGGACCAAAGCAGTTCTTC. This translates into CASSQVRLAGPKQFF.

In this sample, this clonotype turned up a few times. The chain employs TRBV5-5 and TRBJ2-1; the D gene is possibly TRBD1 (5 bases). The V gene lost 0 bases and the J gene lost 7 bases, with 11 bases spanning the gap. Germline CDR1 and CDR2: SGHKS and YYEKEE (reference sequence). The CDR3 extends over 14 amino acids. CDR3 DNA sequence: TGTGCCAGCAGCTTGGGGGGCACCCTGAATGAGCAGTTCTTC. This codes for CASSLGGTLNEQFF. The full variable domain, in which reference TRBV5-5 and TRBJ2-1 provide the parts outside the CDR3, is DAGVTQSPTHLIKTRGQQVTLRCSPISGHKSVSWYQQVLGQGPQFIFQYYEKEERGRGNFPDRFSARQFPNYSSELNVNALLLGDSALYLCASSLGGTLNEQFFGPGTRLTVL.

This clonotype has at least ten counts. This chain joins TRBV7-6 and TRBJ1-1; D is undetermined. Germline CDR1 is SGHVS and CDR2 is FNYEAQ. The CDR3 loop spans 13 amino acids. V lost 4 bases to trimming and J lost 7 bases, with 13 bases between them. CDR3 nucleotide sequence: TGTGCCAGCAGCTCCCAAATGGGGAGTGAAGCTTTCTTT. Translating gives CASSSQMGSEAFF.

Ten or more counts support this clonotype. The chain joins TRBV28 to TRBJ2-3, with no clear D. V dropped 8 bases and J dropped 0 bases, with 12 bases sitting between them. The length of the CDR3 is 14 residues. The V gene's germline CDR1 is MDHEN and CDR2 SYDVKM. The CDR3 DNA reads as TGTGCCAGCTTCAAAGATACTAGCACAGATACGCAGTATTTT. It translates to CASFKDTSTDTQYF.

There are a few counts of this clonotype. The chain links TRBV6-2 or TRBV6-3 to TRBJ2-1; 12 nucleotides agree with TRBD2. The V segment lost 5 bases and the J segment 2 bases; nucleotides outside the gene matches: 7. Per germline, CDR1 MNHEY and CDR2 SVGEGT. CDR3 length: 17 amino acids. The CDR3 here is CASSPLAGGNTYNEQFF. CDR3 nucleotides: TGTGCCAGCAGTCCCCTAGCGGGGGGGAATACCTACAATGAGCAGTTCTTC.

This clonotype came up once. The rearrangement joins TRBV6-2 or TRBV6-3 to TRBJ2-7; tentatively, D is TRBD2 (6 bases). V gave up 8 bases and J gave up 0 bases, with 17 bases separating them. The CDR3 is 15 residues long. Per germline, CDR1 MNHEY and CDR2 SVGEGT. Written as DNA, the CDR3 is TGTGCCAGCGTTAAACCCGGGAGTCCCTCCTACGAGCAGTACTTC. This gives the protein CASVKPGSPSYEQYF.

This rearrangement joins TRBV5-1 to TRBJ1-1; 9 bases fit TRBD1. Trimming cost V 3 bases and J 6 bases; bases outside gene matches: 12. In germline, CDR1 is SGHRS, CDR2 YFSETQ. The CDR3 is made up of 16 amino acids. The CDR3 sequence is CASSSTPGQGEAEAFF. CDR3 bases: TGCGCCAGCAGCTCGACCCCGGGACAGGGAGAGGCTGAAGCTTTCTTT.

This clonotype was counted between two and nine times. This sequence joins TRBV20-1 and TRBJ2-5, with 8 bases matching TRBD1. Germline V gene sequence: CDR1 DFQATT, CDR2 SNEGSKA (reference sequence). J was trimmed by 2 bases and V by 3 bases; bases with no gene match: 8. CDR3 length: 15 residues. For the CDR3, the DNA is TGCAGTGCTAGCAGGGGGCTCCTACCTCAAGAGACCCAGTACTTC. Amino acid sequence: CSASRGLLPQETQYF.

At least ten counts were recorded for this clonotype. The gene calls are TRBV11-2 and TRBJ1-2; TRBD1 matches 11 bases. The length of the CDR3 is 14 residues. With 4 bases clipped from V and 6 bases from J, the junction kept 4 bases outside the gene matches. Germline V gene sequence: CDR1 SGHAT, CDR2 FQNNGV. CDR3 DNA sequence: TGTGCCAGCAGCTCGCCGGACAGGGGGCATGGCTACACCTTC. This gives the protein CASSSPDRGHGYTF.

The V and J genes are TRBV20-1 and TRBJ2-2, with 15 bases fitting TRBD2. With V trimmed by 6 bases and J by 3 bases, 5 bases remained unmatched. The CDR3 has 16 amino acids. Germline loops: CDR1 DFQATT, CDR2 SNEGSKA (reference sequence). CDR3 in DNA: TGCAGTGCCAGGGGACTAGCGGGAGGAGACACCGGGGAGCTGTTTTTT. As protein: CSARGLAGGDTGELFF.

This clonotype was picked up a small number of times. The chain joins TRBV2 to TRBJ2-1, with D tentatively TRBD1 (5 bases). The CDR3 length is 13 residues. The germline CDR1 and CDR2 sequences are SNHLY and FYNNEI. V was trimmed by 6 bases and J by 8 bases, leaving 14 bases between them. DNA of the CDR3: TGTGCCAGCAGCTCCAGTGTCAGGGATGAGCAGTTCTTC. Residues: CASSSSVRDEQFF.

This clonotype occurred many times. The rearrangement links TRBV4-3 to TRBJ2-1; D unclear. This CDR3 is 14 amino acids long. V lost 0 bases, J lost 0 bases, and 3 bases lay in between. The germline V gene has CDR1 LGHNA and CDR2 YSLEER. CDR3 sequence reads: CASSQEPSYNEQFF. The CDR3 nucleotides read TGCGCCAGCAGCCAAGAACCCTCCTACAATGAGCAGTTCTTC.

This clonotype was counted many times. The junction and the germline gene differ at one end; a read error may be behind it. The CDR3 is CASSLDGREQYF. Here the CDR3 DNA reads TGTGCTAGCAGCTTAGACGGGCGCGAGCAGTACTTC. The chain couples TRBV7-7 to TRBJ2-7, with D uncertain. The germline gives CDR1 SSHAT, CDR2 FNYEAQ (reference sequence). CDR3 size: 12 residues.

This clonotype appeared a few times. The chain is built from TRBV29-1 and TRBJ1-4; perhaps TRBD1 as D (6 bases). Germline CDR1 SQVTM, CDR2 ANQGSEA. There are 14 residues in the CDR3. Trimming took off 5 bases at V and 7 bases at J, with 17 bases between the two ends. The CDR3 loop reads CSVRPQGPGEKLFF. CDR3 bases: TGCAGCGTTCGACCACAGGGCCCTGGTGAAAAACTGTTTTTT.

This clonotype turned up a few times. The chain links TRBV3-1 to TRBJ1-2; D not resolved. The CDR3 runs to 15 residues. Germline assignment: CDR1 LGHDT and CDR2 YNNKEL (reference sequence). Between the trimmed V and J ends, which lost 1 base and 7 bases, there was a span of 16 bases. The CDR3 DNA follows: TGTGCCAGCAGCCAAGGGGCAGGCCCTGATGCTGGCTACACCTTC. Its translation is CASSQGAGPDAGYTF.

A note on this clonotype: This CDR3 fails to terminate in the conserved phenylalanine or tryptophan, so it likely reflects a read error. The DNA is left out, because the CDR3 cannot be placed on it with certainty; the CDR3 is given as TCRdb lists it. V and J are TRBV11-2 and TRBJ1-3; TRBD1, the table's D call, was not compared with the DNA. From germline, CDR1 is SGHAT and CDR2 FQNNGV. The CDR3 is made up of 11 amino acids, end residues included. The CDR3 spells CASRTGTDFFG.

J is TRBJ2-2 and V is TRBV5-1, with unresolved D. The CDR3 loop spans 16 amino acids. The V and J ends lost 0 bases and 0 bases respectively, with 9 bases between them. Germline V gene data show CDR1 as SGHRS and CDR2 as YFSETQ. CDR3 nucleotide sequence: TGCGCCAGCAGCTTGGCGCTCCCGGCGAACACCGGGGAGCTGTTTTTT. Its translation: CASSLALPANTGELFF.

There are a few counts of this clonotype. This chain's CDR3 is CASSRDRAFTRSGNTIYF. CDR3 DNA: TGTGCCAGCAGCCGGGACAGGGCCTTCACCCGCTCTGGAAACACCATATATTTT. This rearrangement joins TRBV11-1 to TRBJ1-3; the match to TRBD1 covers 9 bases. V shed 5 bases, J shed 0 bases, and the junction held 11 bases outside the gene matches. The length of the CDR3 is 18 residues. Germline V gene sequence: CDR1 SGHAT, CDR2 FQDESV (reference sequence).

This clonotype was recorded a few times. The CDR3 sequence is CASSDRALAKNIQYF. DNA of the CDR3: TGTGCCAGCAGTGATAGGGCCCTAGCCAAAAACATTCAGTACTTC. The gene calls are TRBV6-1 and TRBJ2-4, with D uncertain. The V and J ends lost 3 bases and 0 bases respectively, with 9 bases between them. The CDR3 loop spans 15 amino acids. Germline V CDR1 and CDR2: MNHNS, SASEGT.